This note documents a single T cell receptor (beta chain) sequence. The sample belongs to a study of CD8 T cells in Susac syndrome. RNA was extracted with the RNeasy kit, and a quantity of about 0.45 to 1 ug was reverse transcribed using random hexamers. By means of immunoSEQ multiplex PCR, TCR beta CDR3 spanning 54 Vbeta and 13 Jbeta underwent amplification. TCRdb ran MiXCR on the immunoSEQ multiplex PCR reads and lists one entry per CDR3 protein. The sample yields fewer than 350,000 distinct CDR3 sequences, 89% seen once. Sequencing targeted TCR beta in T cells from blood (CD8+ and CD4+). The CD8+ and CD4+ T cells were isolated magnetically using a negative isolation approach, whereas the TEMRA cells were enriched by FACS. CDR1 SGHAT and CDR2 FQNNGV come from the germline V gene. The germline V and J ends were trimmed by 1 base and 7 bases, with 11 bases remaining between them. The CDR3 has 14 residues.

Sequencing was carried out using CD8+ T cells from PBMCs. The rearrangement links TRBV11-2 to TRBJ2-1, with a possible D match to TRBD1 (6 bases). The sequence was obtained from a human donor with multiple sclerosis. Here the CDR3 reads CASSLVDRQNEQFF. DNA of the CDR3: TGTGCCAGCAGCTTAGTCGACAGGCAGAATGAGCAGTTCTTC.